This T cell receptor (beta chain) derives from a study of blood T cell repertoires in COVID-19. Across the study: Acute-phase and convalescent COVID-19 samples originated in the United States, Italy and Spain. Sources were T cells, B-cell-depleted T cells, or PBMCs; the material itself was cDNA or gDNA.

This clone was observed a handful of times. Clones were sequenced by immunoSEQ multiplex PCR, and TCRdb holds only the in-frame ones, with some missing. Of almost 95,000 clones detected, around 82% appear once; the ten largest clones hold roughly 6.3%. The origin of this receptor is a man between 60 and 75 years old with acute or convalescent COVID-19. Sequenced input: peripheral blood.

CDR3 bases: TGTGCCTGGAGTGTACCCCCCCGCTCGGGGACCCAGTACTTC. Translated: CAWSVPPRSGTQYF. The chain joins TRBV30 to TRBJ2-5, with D unresolved. CDR3 length: 14 residues. Trimming removed 0 bases from V and 7 bases from J, with 15 bases in between. CDR1 GTSNPN and CDR2 SVGIG come from the germline V gene (reference sequence).